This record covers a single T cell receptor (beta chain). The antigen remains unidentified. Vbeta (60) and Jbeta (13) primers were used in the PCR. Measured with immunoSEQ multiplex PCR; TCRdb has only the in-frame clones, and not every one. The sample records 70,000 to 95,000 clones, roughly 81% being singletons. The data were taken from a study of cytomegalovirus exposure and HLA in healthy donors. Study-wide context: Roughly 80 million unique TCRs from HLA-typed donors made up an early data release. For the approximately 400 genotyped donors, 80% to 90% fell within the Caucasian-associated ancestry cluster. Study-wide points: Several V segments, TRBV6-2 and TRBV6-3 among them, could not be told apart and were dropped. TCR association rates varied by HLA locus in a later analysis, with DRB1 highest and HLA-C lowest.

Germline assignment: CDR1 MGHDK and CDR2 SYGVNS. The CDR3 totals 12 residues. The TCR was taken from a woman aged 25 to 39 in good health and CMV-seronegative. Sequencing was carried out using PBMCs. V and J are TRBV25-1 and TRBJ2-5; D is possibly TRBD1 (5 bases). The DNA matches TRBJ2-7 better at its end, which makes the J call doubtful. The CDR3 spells CASRLDSYEQYF. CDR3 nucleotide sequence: TGTGCCAGCAGGCTTGACAGCTACGAGCAGTACTTC.